This record covers a single T cell receptor (beta chain). Antigen unknown. TCRdb's table, derived via immunoSEQ multiplex PCR, lists solely in-frame clones and lacks some. The table includes about 120,000 clones, more than 70% detected once. This sample stems from a study of T cell responses to AZD1222 COVID-19 vaccine. General study points: Clonal diversity was possibly underestimated, and the donors were mostly white British, with more females. Spike-specific TCR breadth and depth rose after two AZD1222 doses.

This CDR3 region has 16 residues. V was pared by 4 bases and J by 4 bases, with 16 bases between. CDR1 is MNHNY, CDR2 SVGAGI, per germline (reference sequence). This sequence joins TRBV6-6 and TRBJ2-2; D is perhaps TRBD1 (6 bases). The material was peripheral blood, obtained on day 0 of AZD1222 vaccination. The sequence came from an adult in good health. Here the CDR3 reads CASSFVTGQRTGELFF. The CDR3 nucleotides are TGTGCCAGCAGTTTTGTGACAGGACAGCGCACCGGGGAGCTGTTTTTT.